This TCR beta chain was identified in a study of blood T cell repertoires in COVID-19 (dated by TCRdb to 2020 to 2022). Looking at the study overall: Samples covering the acute and convalescent phases of COVID-19 were provided by collaborators in the United States, Italy and Spain. Where available, HLA class I and class II types were taken from metadata supplied by the sample provider and were not determined by assay-based typing. The prospective study material was composed of cDNA or gDNA derived from T cells, B-cell-depleted T cells, or PBMCs. Subjects who had been exposed to COVID-19, were actively infected with it, or had recovered from it provided the deeply sampled blood TCRbeta repertoires that made up the dataset. The repertoires were released in a freely available public database intended as a resource for research on the immune response to SARS-CoV-2. The samples were drawn from two sources: the first 160 participants of the ongoing ImmuneRACE study, and 950 to 1,500 subjects contributed by 6 global collaborators. Sample metadata almost always included a de-identified subject ID, COVID-19 status, age in years and sex.

Details on this clone: The target of this receptor is not known. No qualities accompany the bases; no much larger clone lies one base away.

The cysteine opens and the phenylalanine closes a CDR3 of 15 amino acids. Here the CDR3 DNA is all that survives: 45 bases in frame from base 1. The germline V end is reduced by 0 bases and the J end by 5 bases; junction bases left unmatched: 3. Taken from the germline V gene, the CDR1 and CDR2 loops are SGHDT and YYEEEE. TCRbeta CDR3 regions were amplified from genomic DNA by means of the immunoSEQ Assay, a bias-controlled multiplex PCR. The paper's data handling went like this. Nucleated cell counts per sample were estimated from amplification of reference gene primers within the assay. To quantify the absolute abundance of each unique TCRbeta CDR3 rearrangement, sequence reads were collapsed and filtered. For each sample, productive Simpson clonality was calculated as the square root of Simpson's diversity index across productive rearrangements. This immuneACCESS table, as held by TCRdb, lists in-frame sequences with V and J called but not all clones. Of the missing ones, under half trace to an unresolved V gene in checked studies; the others have no known cause. V and J calls and clone size are copied from that table; D and trimming were computed from the DNA. Within this sample are about 190,000 clones, with 82% of them counted one time only. The ten largest clones capture 7.8% of the sample.

In Seattle, one collaborating source enrolled patients while the infection was active and tracked those patients longitudinally over the course of disease. The collaborating institutions used their own protocols to collect whole blood in K2EDTA tubes. Collaborator samples were shipped for TCRbeta analysis as frozen whole blood, isolated PBMCs, or DNA extracted from either sample type. The research as a whole found: How much clinical and demographic metadata was included differed by source and by participant, and the metadata was provided uncurated.

The V gene is TRBV5-6 and the J gene is TRBJ1-2; TRBD1 agrees with 11 junctional bases. This TCR was recovered from a woman in her sixties with COVID-19, enrolled during active disease. The sample consisted of peripheral blood. CDR3 region: CASSLGTGGRYGYTF. The nucleotide sequence is given as TGTGCCAGCAGCTTGGGGACAGGGGGCCGATATGGCTACACCTTC.